The T cell receptor beta chain under discussion was sequenced for a study of blood T cell repertoires in COVID-19. Study summary: Samples taken during acute and convalescent COVID-19 were collected in the United States, Italy and Spain. T cells, B-cell-depleted T cells, or PBMCs supplied cDNA or gDNA.

Per the original data handling: Amplifying reference gene primers gave estimates of nucleated cell counts. TCRdb's table, derived via immunoSEQ multiplex PCR, lists solely in-frame clones and lacks some. V and J calls and clone size follow that table, whereas D and trimming were derived from the DNA. Among around 250,000 clones listed, roughly 86% were seen once. The CDR3 is made up of 12 amino acids. Trimming pared 7 bases from V and 8 bases from J, leaving 12 bases between. The gene calls are TRBV12-3 or TRBV12-4 and TRBJ2-1, with D unclear. This sequence was found in a woman in her 70s with active or convalescent COVID-19. The sample taken for sequencing was peripheral blood. CDR3 bases: TGTGCCAGCACCCTGGTGCGCTATGAGCAGTTCTTC. Translation: CASTLVRYEQFF.